The 27 T cell receptor beta chains below were found in one sample sequenced in a study of T cells in Graves' hyperthyroidism and ophthalmopathy. Template material for amplifying TCR beta CDR3 regions consisted of RNA transcripts. Researchers ran a first-round RT-PCR on the TCR CDR3 using the HTBI primer set. TCRdb analysed the multiplex PCR reads with MiXCR anew, one entry per CDR3 protein. The sample lists roughly 700,000 distinct CDR3 sequences, under 45% seen once, with approximately 31% in the top ten. Sequencing input: blood. These receptors were obtained from a woman aged 40 to 55 with Graves' hyperthyroidism.

The gene calls are TRBV29-1 and TRBJ1-5; 10 bases match TRBD1. The CDR3 is made up of 13 amino acids. Looked up from germline, CDR1 is SQVTM and CDR2 is ANQGSEA. Unmatched junction bases numbered 11, after V lost 7 bases and J lost 11 bases. The CDR3, as DNA: TGCAGCGCTAGACAGGGGGCGGGAGAGACCCAGCATTTT. It translates to CSARQGAGETQHF.

The rearrangement uses TRBV2 and TRBJ2-7; D remains unclear. V was clipped by 7 bases and J by 6 bases, with 22 bases between them. This CDR3 spans 15 amino acids. The germline V gene encodes CDR1 SNHLY and CDR2 FYNNEI. Written as DNA, the CDR3 is TGTGCCAGCATTTCCGGAAAAGTTGGCGTCTCCGAGCAGTACTTC. It encodes CASISGKVGVSEQYF.

This clonotype was recorded a few times. This CDR3 is CASNGGGQANEKLFF. The CDR3 region has the DNA TGTGCCAGCAACGGGGGGGGGCAGGCAAATGAAAAACTGTTTTTT. This chain joins TRBV28 and TRBJ1-4, with TRBD1 as a possible D gene (6 bases). V dropped 7 bases and J dropped 5 bases, with 17 bases sitting between them. Germline V CDR1 and CDR2: MDHEN, SYDVKM. This CDR3 has 15 amino acids.

In this sample, this clonotype turned up a few times. The chain is built from TRBV4-1 and TRBJ1-6; D call uncertain. V was pared by 1 base and J by 11 bases, with 9 bases between. The germline gives CDR1 MGHRA, CDR2 YSYEKL. CDR3 length equals 13 residues. In DNA form, the CDR3 reads TGCGCCAGCAGCCAAGTTTCGGCAGCACCCCTCCACTTT. Protein product: CASSQVSAAPLHF.

In the case of this clonotype: A much larger clonotype is one base distant, so this may be a read error. CDR3 nucleotide sequence: TGCAGCGTTATGCCAGGGGTTATCGCTGAAGCTTTCTTT. Translated, it gives CSVMPGVIAEAFF. This chain connects TRBV29-1 to TRBJ1-1; a possible D gene is TRBD1 (6 bases). There are 13 residues in the CDR3. V lost 5 bases to trimming and J lost 6 bases, with 16 bases between them. Germline CDR1 reads SQVTM; CDR2 reads ANQGSEA.

This clonotype was counted a single time. The V call is TRBV6-5, the J call TRBJ1-1, with D hard to call. Trimming removed 1 base from V and 1 base from J, with 10 bases in between. This CDR3 spans 15 amino acids. The germline gives CDR1 MNHEY, CDR2 SVGAGI. The CDR3 nucleotides read TGTGCCAGCAGTTACTATGCCAGTGGGAACACTGAAGCTTTCTTT. Encoded protein: CASSYYASGNTEAFF.

In regard to this clonotype: A read error is possible here, since a much larger clone lies one base away. CDR3 DNA: TGCAGTGTACGGGGGGAGGTCACCGGGGAGCTGTTTTTT. This translates into CSVRGEVTGELFF. The chain carries TRBV20-1 and TRBJ2-2; TRBD2 agrees at 7 bases. V shed 7 bases, J shed 4 bases, and the junction held 6 bases outside the gene matches. This CDR3 region has 13 residues. Germline CDR1 reads DFQATT; CDR2 reads SNEGSKA (reference sequence).

This sequence joins TRBV7-2 and TRBJ2-5, with a tentative D call TRBD1 (6 bases). The V gene lost 5 bases and the J gene lost 2 bases, with 15 bases spanning the gap. This CDR3 has 15 residues. Germline CDR1 SGHTA, CDR2 FQGNSA. The chain's CDR3 is CASSRQTGNQETQYF. In DNA form, the CDR3 reads TGTGCCAGCAGCCGACAGACAGGCAATCAAGAGACCCAGTACTTC.

This clonotype has a handful of counts. V gene TRBV12-3 or TRBV12-4 combines with J gene TRBJ1-3, with D unclear. CDR3 length: 17 amino acids. V was shortened by 6 bases and J by 2 bases, with 20 bases between the two germline ends. In DNA form, the CDR3 reads TGTGCCAGCAGATCCCACGTTGCTCGGATGGCTGGAAACACCATATATTTT. It specifies CASRSHVARMAGNTIYF.

This clonotype has a count of ten or more. CDR3 DNA: TGTGCCAGCAGTAACCGGGACAGGGGGGCTCACACCATATATTTT. Its translation is CASSNRDRGAHTIYF. V is TRBV12-3 or TRBV12-4 and J is TRBJ1-3; 11 nucleotides line up with TRBD1. The CDR3 covers 15 residues. V lost 5 bases, J lost 8 bases, and 8 bases stayed unmatched.

In its sample, this clonotype was seen a few times. This chain uses TRBV11-3 with TRBJ2-7; D uncertain. Per the germline V gene, CDR1 is SGHNT and CDR2 is YENEEA. The CDR3 consists of 16 residues. Trimming shortened V by 4 bases and J by 0 bases, and 16 bases separated the two germline ends. This CDR3 is CASSSVERVSSYEQYF. In DNA, the CDR3 is TGTGCCAGCAGCTCCGTCGAAAGGGTTAGCTCCTACGAGCAGTACTTC.

About this clonotype itself: Since the CDR3 does not end with the conserved phenylalanine or tryptophan, this likely comes from a read error. This chain links TRBV12-3 or TRBV12-4 with TRBJ1-1; D is perhaps TRBD1 (5 bases). Trimming left V 4 bases short and J 8 bases short, with 11 bases between. CDR3 length: 12 amino acids. Here the CDR3 DNA reads TGTGCCAGCAGTTGGGGGACGGTGGAAGCTTTCTGT. Its translation: CASSWGTVEAFC.

This clonotype was seen a handful of times. This chain links TRBV4-3 with TRBJ2-5, with 12 bases lining up with TRBD2. CDR1 and CDR2 (germline): LGHNA, YSLEER. V shed 1 base, J shed 3 bases, and the junction held 3 bases outside the gene matches. CDR3 size: 16 residues. The CDR3 sequence: CASSQGTSGAKETQYF. The CDR3 DNA follows: TGCGCCAGCAGCCAAGGGACTAGCGGGGCGAAAGAGACCCAGTACTTC.

The chain has TRBV4-3 and TRBJ1-5; D is undetermined. Germline loops: CDR1 LGHNA, CDR2 YSLEER. V lost 6 bases and J 0 bases, leaving 9 bases between the germline ends. This CDR3 is built from 14 residues. CDR3: CASSVVGSNQPQHF. The CDR3 nucleotides are TGCGCCAGCAGTGTAGTGGGTAGCAATCAGCCCCAGCATTTT.

This clonotype was observed a few times. The chain links TRBV5-1 to TRBJ1-1; 8 bases map to TRBD1. Germline V lookup: CDR1 SGHRS, CDR2 YFSETQ. The CDR3 consists of 14 residues. Unmatched junction bases numbered 3, after V lost 1 base and J lost 4 bases. The CDR3 DNA follows: TGCGCCAGCAGCTTGCAGGGGGCCATCACTGAAGCTTTCTTT. Translating gives CASSLQGAITEAFF.

About this clonotype itself: This may be a read error: a much more frequent sequence differs by one nucleotide. The gene calls are TRBV7-9 and TRBJ1-6; TRBD1 agrees at 7 bases. CDR3 size: 15 residues. Germline CDR1 is SEHNR and CDR2 is FQNEAQ (reference sequence). CDR3 nucleotides: TGTGCCGGCAGACCAACGGAGACAGGGACTTCACCCCTCCACTTT. Amino acids: CAGRPTETGTSPLHF.

V usage is TRBV7-3 and J usage is TRBJ2-5; D is undetermined. CDR3 length: 13 amino acids. With 8 bases removed from V and 4 bases from J, the gap between germline ends came to 14 bases. The germline V gene has CDR1 SGHTA and CDR2 FQGTGA. The chain's CDR3 is CASPPQASETQYF. The CDR3 DNA follows: TGTGCCAGCCCGCCTCAAGCGTCAGAGACCCAGTACTTC.

The chain links TRBV29-1 to TRBJ2-5; the D gene is possibly TRBD2 (6 bases). V was cut by 8 bases and J by 4 bases, with 14 bases left in between. CDR1 is SQVTM, CDR2 ANQGSEA, per germline. The CDR3 is 12 residues long. The CDR3 region is CSLGRGGETQYF. In DNA form, the CDR3 reads TGCAGCCTAGGACGGGGAGGAGAGACCCAGTACTTC. The entire variable domain, with the rest obtained from reference TRBV29-1 and TRBJ2-5, is as follows: SAVISQKPSRDICQRGTSLTIQCQVDSQVTMMFWYRQQPGQSLTLIATANQGSEATYESGFVIDKFPISRPNLTFSTLTVSNMSPEDSSIYLCSLGRGGETQYFGPGTRLLVL.

The V call is TRBV18, the J call TRBJ2-5, with D maybe TRBD2 (5 bases). Germline V gives CDR1 KGHSH, CDR2 LQKENI. The CDR3 has 11 residues. The V gene lost 3 bases and the J gene lost 9 bases, with 8 bases spanning the gap. The CDR3 DNA is TGTGCCAGCTCACCGGAGGAGGCCCAGTACTTC. Translated: CASSPEEAQYF.

The chain joins TRBV20-1 to TRBJ2-5; 14 bases match TRBD2. In germline, CDR1 is DFQATT, CDR2 SNEGSKA (reference sequence). The CDR3 spans 15 residues. The CDR3: CRTPGLAGVRETQYF. As DNA, the CDR3 is TGCAGAACACCGGGACTAGCGGGAGTTCGAGAGACCCAGTACTTC.

This clonotype has a count of ten or more. The chain joins TRBV29-1 to TRBJ2-7; D not resolved. The CDR3 runs 12 residues. Germline V lookup: CDR1 SQVTM, CDR2 ANQGSEA. Trimming stripped 4 bases from V and 0 bases from J, with 7 bases between. The DNA for the CDR3 is TGCAGCGTTGGACACGACTCCTACGAGCAGTACTTC. It specifies CSVGHDSYEQYF.

This clonotype has just one count. The rearrangement joins TRBV25-1 to TRBJ1-2; D gene unclear. This CDR3 has 12 amino acids. With 2 bases removed from V and 1 base from J, the gap between germline ends came to 2 bases. Looked up from germline, CDR1 is MGHDK and CDR2 is SYGVNS. Here the CDR3 DNA reads TGTGCCAGCAGTGAAAATAACTATGGCTACACCTTC. This sequence encodes CASSENNYGYTF.

The chain combines TRBV10-3 with TRBJ1-3, with D possibly being TRBD1 (5 bases). The CDR3 is 13 amino acids. Germline V CDR1 and CDR2: ENHRY, SYGVKD. The V end lost 11 bases, the J end lost 7 bases, and 18 bases lay between the germline ends. The CDR3 nucleotides read TGTGCCGGGGGATCCGGGACGGTGAACACCATATATTTT. As protein: CAGGSGTVNTIYF.

This chain connects TRBV10-3 to TRBJ2-2; D is ambiguous. CDR3 length: 13 amino acids. Trimming shortened V by 2 bases and J by 3 bases, and 4 bases separated the two germline ends. Germline values: CDR1 ENHRY, CDR2 SYGVKD. CDR3 protein: CAISEADTGELFF. For the CDR3, the DNA is TGTGCCATCAGTGAGGCCGACACCGGGGAGCTGTTTTTT.

This clonotype was recorded many times. The chain joins TRBV10-3 to TRBJ2-2; 9 bases are a match to TRBD2. This CDR3 has 16 residues. Losses at the gene ends were 2 bases for V and 7 bases for J; bases not matched to a gene: 8. Germline-derived CDR1 and CDR2 are ENHRY and SYGVKD. The chain's CDR3 is CAISETYSGSNGELFF. The CDR3, as DNA: TGTGCCATCAGTGAGACCTATAGCGGGAGTAACGGGGAGCTGTTTTTT.

Only a few counts were recorded for this clonotype. The J gene is TRBJ2-2, the V gene TRBV7-2, with D tentatively TRBD1 (6 bases). The CDR3 runs 15 residues. Trimming removed 5 bases at V and 0 bases at J, with 10 bases between. The germline V gene has CDR1 SGHTA and CDR2 FQGNSA. The CDR3 here is CASSRGQPNTGELFF. The DNA of the CDR3 is TGTGCCAGCAGCCGGGGACAACCGAACACCGGGGAGCTGTTTTTT.

This clonotype was observed once. The chain is built from TRBV24-1 and TRBJ1-3, with D possibly being TRBD1 (6 bases). CDR3 length: 12 residues. Germline V gives CDR1 KGHDR, CDR2 SFDVKD. V was trimmed by 4 bases and J by 7 bases, leaving 7 bases between them. The CDR3 region is CATSETGNTIYF. CDR3 nucleotide sequence: TGTGCCACCAGTGAGACAGGCAACACCATATATTTT.